This TCR beta chain originates from a study of vaccination effects on CD4 cells after COVID-19. Looking at the study overall: Post-vaccine specimens arrived a median 72 days past the second dose. Study-wide points: Healthy vaccinees had only 1 of 255 vaccine-induced clones cross-react with common cold coronaviruses. Marked contraction was observed in infection-induced and vaccine-induced clones late after vaccination.

Concerning this clone: Its antigen is not identified.

The germline V gene encodes CDR1 GTSNPN and CDR2 SVGIG (reference sequence). This CDR3 comprises 15 residues. The V segment lost 2 bases and the J segment 4 bases; nucleotides outside the gene matches: 7. Data came from immunoSEQ multiplex PCR; TCRdb stores just in-frame clones and leaves some out. Seen here are roughly 27,000 clones, 83% observed once, and the top ten hold around 1.4%. Prior to sequencing, the ViraFEST assay stimulated PBMC with viral peptide pools, which expanded the antigen-specific CD4+ T cells. Isolating CD4+ T cells followed approximately 11 days of culture. As their vaccination, participants received two doses of either BNT162b2 or mRNA-1273. The authors exchanged half the medium for IL-2 medium on days 3 and 7.

The receptor was isolated from a human donor who received a COVID-19 vaccine. Some clones in this sample may be carry-over from other donors' samples. The rearrangement links TRBV30 to TRBJ1-3; 8 bases align to TRBD1. The starting material was CD4+ T cells from PBMCs cultured with HCoV-NL63 spike peptides, obtained after COVID-19 vaccination. The DNA of the CDR3 is TGTGCCTGGAGTCCTAACAGGGGGTACGGAAACACCATATATTTT. Protein: CAWSPNRGYGNTIYF.